This T cell receptor (beta chain) was recorded in a study of T cell changes during pregnancy in multiple sclerosis. The germline gives CDR1 KGHSH, CDR2 LQKENI. This CDR3 spans 16 amino acids. Between the trimmed V and J ends, which lost 1 base and 1 base, there was a span of 10 bases. Here immunoSEQ multiplex PCR was the method, and the copy in TCRdb shows in-frame clones only, minus some. The data show 30,000 or so clones, around 88% seen once. Sequencing was performed on CD4+ T cells from peripheral blood mononuclear cells, taken in the first trimester of pregnancy. The genes are TRBV18 and TRBJ2-2; perhaps TRBD1 as D (7 bases). The origin of this receptor is a female donor in good health, enrolled as a control in a pregnancy study. CDR3 protein: CASSPRGDRNTGELFF. The CDR3 region has the DNA TGTGCCAGCTCACCACGGGGGGACAGGAACACCGGGGAGCTGTTTTTT.